This T cell receptor (beta chain) was identified in a study of beta chain features in type 1 diabetes (dated by TCRdb to between 2018 and 2020). Concerning the study at large: Patients and healthy donors did not differ in mean age, gender distribution, total cell number or subset yield. A total of roughly 98,000,000 sorted cells were examined across all samples, and RNA yield correlated strongly with the number of cells per subset. In the study, TCRB repertoires of sorted circulating CD4+ T cell subsets from recently diagnosed type 1 diabetes patients were compared with those of matched healthy donors. Naive and central memory subsets were obtained from all 30 or so donors, but regulatory and stem cell-like memory subsets were isolated from only 8 patients and 8 healthy donors. Overall study outcomes, separate from this receptor: Because the HLA sub-analyses included only small numbers of individuals, any influence of HLA type on TCRB rearrangement was left unresolved. Because cDNA was sequenced instead of genomic DNA, activated cells with high expression could be over-represented, although the groups did not differ in activation or CD3 levels. At VDJ recombination sites, type 1 diabetes patients had fewer insertions and more deleted nucleotides, which implies abnormalities in thymic rearrangement. Type 1 diabetes patients showed a moderate but significant shortening of TCRB CDR3 length in all four CD4+ subsets. The naive, central memory and regulatory TCRB repertoires appeared to resemble one another more closely among patients than among healthy donors. PCR might favor shorter templates, but patient and control samples were amplified and corrected together, so any skew would affect both groups equally.

Each donor gave one peripheral blood draw, averaging about 120 mL, which was collected into heparinised tubes. A BD FACSAria II was used to sort naive, central memory, regulatory and stem cell-like memory CD4+ T cells with a panel that included CD45RO, CCR7, CD25, CD127, CD95 and CD27. Every sorted population had a purity above 95%. PBMCs were isolated right away by Lymphoprep density gradient centrifugation and were stained directly, without culture. So that batch effects would be minimized, each experiment stained and sorted samples in pairs, pairing one healthy donor with one patient. Remarks on this clone: Its antigen remains undetermined. No base quality information exists; no much larger clone differs at one position.

CDR1 and CDR2 are read off the germline V gene (reference sequence) as DFQATT and SNEGSKA. The cysteine opens and the phenylalanine closes a CDR3 of 11 amino acids. Only the CDR3 part of the read is kept: 33 bases, read in frame from the first base. Relative to germline, V is missing 5 bases and J is missing 10 bases, with 7 bases of the junction outside any gene match. The entire isolated RNA was reverse transcribed using the High Capacity cDNA Reverse Transcription Kit, and thus expressed TCRB transcripts were sequenced. Naive, central memory and regulatory T cell samples underwent deep immunoSEQ sequencing, averaging roughly 3.3 million total reads per sample. Sorted cells were lysed in RLT buffer and RNA was extracted with DNase-treated RNeasy Micro or Mini kits, depending on cell number. To prevent cross-contamination, each cell subset was processed individually, whereas patient and healthy donor samples were processed jointly. Using the immunoSEQ multiplex PCR, TCRB sequences were amplified from cDNA into 87-bp fragments spanning the CDR3 region. Amplicons were sequenced on the Illumina HiSeq platform. The study's own analysis went as follows. Synthetic template baselines were used to correct PCR bias computationally, reads within Hamming distance 2 were collapsed together, and singletons that could not be merged were discarded. Reads were aligned to IMGT to assign V, D and J genes, CDR3 length, and insertions or deletions at six rearrangement sites. Within each subset, clonotype counts were normalized to the number of sorted cells before true diversity and Gini coefficients were calculated with the tcR R package. The overlap coefficient, calculated on TCRB nucleotide sequences, was used to measure repertoire sharing. TCRdb re-hosts the immuneACCESS table, in-frame sequences only. Its copies lack some clones; in the studies checked, an unresolved V gene accounts for under half of them, and the cause for the rest is not known. From that table come the V and J calls and clone size; the DNA was used to work out D and trimming. Recorded for this sample are 250,000 to 300,000 clones; about 8% of them occurred a single time. The top ten hold more than 0.8% of the sample.

The chain is made from TRBV20-1 and TRBJ1-1; 7 bases in between match TRBD1. The sample consisted of central memory CD4+ T cells from blood. The sequence was obtained from a woman aged 18-29 years in good health. CDR3 protein: CSADDRERAFF. In nucleotides, the sequence is TGCAGTGCTGACGACAGGGAGCGAGCTTTCTTT.